This record covers a single T cell receptor (beta chain). The protocol was immunoSEQ multiplex PCR, while the TCRdb copy is restricted to in-frame clones and leaves out a portion. The table shows tens of thousands of clones, with 93% occurring only once. This sample stems from a study of T cell changes during pregnancy in multiple sclerosis. The sequenced sample was peripheral blood, obtained in the second trimester of pregnancy. The TCR was taken from a female donor in good health, enrolled as a control in a pregnancy study.

DNA of the CDR3: TGTGCCAGCAGCTTAGGGGGGACTCTCTACGAGCAGTACTTC. Amino acid sequence: CASSLGGTLYEQYF. The rearrangement links TRBV11-2 to TRBJ2-7; tentatively, D is TRBD2 (6 bases). Germline loops: CDR1 SGHAT, CDR2 FQNNGV. The CDR3 is made up of 14 amino acids. Deletions cut 1 base from V and 3 bases from J, with 10 bases between. The full variable domain, with the rest looked up from reference TRBV11-2 and TRBJ2-7, is EAGVAQSPRYKIIEKRQSVAFWCNPISGHATLYWYQQILGQGPKLLIQFQNNGVVDDSQLPKDRFSAERLKGVDSTLKIQPAKLEDSAVYLCASSLGGTLYEQYFGPGTRLTVT.